The rows below give T cell receptor beta chains drawn from one sample of a study of blood T cell dynamics during melanoma immunotherapy. Only in-frame clones appear in the TCRdb table, and some are missing; sequencing was by immunoSEQ multiplex PCR. The table lists about 5,600 clones, 84% of them singletons. Sequencing was performed on blood, taken from a patient treated with checkpoint blockade. Receptors were obtained from a human donor with melanoma. Some clones in this sample may be carry-over from other donors' samples. Each CDR3 is given with its conserved first and last residue.

v_gene,CDR3aa
TRBV6-1,CASSGDSHMNTEAFF
TRBV19,CASSIRNTDTQYF
TRBV10-3,CATSRGIEEKLFF
TRBV11-2,CASSLGQRYEQYF
TRBV2,CASRDRSDIQYF
TRBV25-1,CASSVGGDYGYTF
TRBV5-1,CASSLVGDSSYNEQFF
TRBV5-1,CASSLSTSATDTQYF
TRBV19,CATRSGRYSNQPQHF
TRBV2,CASSMERRGELFF
TRBV4-1,CASSQKGSGRDSPLHF
TRBV2,CASSYAYEQYF
TRBV19,CASTRAENTGELFF
TRBV7-2,CASSSTALSYNEQFF
TRBV11-2,CASSFGSAGELFF
TRBV4-2,CASSQDRLKGEQYF
TRBV6-5,CASSYTRDQPQHF
TRBV7-9,CASSLTGFNSPLHF
TRBV5-6,CASSSGRGNQPQHF
TRBV7-9,CASSPPNDGQGASGYTF
TRBV6-1,CASKEAWVGQPQHF
TRBV4-1,CASSLRADGASEQYF
TRBV5-5,CASRSDLQGSYEQYF
TRBV19,CASSIAPLAGGQRRPYEQYF
TRBV30,CAWSVRRGQGARDTYEQYF
TRBV6-1,CASSERQRSEQYF
TRBV7-2,CASSRDGTFNQPQHF